The 15 T cell receptor beta chains in this list originate from one sample, sequenced in a study of T cells in Graves' hyperthyroidism and ophthalmopathy. What was amplified from RNA transcripts were TCR beta CDR3 regions. The primer set for the first-round RT-PCR of the TCR CDR3 was HTBI. Each CDR3 protein gets one entry after TCRdb re-called the multiplex PCR reads with MiXCR. Of 300,000 to 400,000 distinct CDR3 sequences in the sample, over 11% were seen once. Sequencing was performed on blood. The receptors stem from a woman younger than 45 with Graves' hyperthyroidism.

The rearrangement uses TRBV29-1 and TRBJ2-1, with D possibly matching TRBD2 (5 bases). The germline V gene encodes CDR1 SQVTM and CDR2 ANQGSEA. The CDR3 extends over 13 amino acids. The germline V and J ends were trimmed by 0 bases and 7 bases, with 10 bases remaining between them. Here the CDR3 reads CSVEEIARNEQFF. The CDR3 bases are TGCAGCGTTGAAGAGATAGCGCGAAATGAGCAGTTCTTC.

This clonotype has just a few counts. The gene calls are TRBV7-8 and TRBJ1-3; TRBD1 matches at 8 bases. This CDR3 has 18 residues. The V gene end was trimmed by 0 bases and the J gene end by 2 bases; junction bases not matched to a gene: 9. Germline V CDR1 and CDR2: SGHVS, FQNEAQ. The CDR3 reads CASSLASRQGATGNTIYF. In nucleotides, the CDR3 is TGTGCCAGCAGCTTAGCGTCAAGGCAGGGGGCAACTGGAAACACCATATATTTT.

This clonotype has only a few counts. CDR3 sequence: CASSLGGGGKNIQYF. The CDR3, as DNA: TGTGCCAGCAGCTTGGGGGGGGGGGGCAAAAACATTCAGTACTTC. The V and J genes are TRBV7-2 and TRBJ2-4; 7 bases are a match to TRBD2. Germline V gene sequence: CDR1 SGHTA, CDR2 FQGNSA. This CDR3 contains 15 residues. The V gene end was trimmed by 3 bases and the J gene end by 3 bases; junction bases not matched to a gene: 5. Drawing the rest from reference TRBV7-2 and TRBJ2-4, the complete variable domain is GAGVSQSPSNKVTEKGKDVELRCDPISGHTALYWYRQSLGQGLEFLIYFQGNSAPDKSGLPSDRFSAERTGGSVSTLTIQRTQQEDSAVYLCASSLGGGGKNIQYFGAGTRLSVL.

In its sample, this clonotype was seen many times. The J gene is TRBJ2-3, the V gene TRBV5-1; D unresolved. This CDR3 has 12 residues. Germline V gene sequence: CDR1 SGHRS, CDR2 YFSETQ. Trimming removed 4 bases at V and 6 bases at J, with 9 bases between. This CDR3 reads CASSQSRDTQYF. The CDR3 nucleotides read TGCGCCAGCAGCCAGTCACGGGATACGCAGTATTTT.

This clonotype occurred many times. A read error may be the cause here, since a much bigger clone is one base away. This chain connects TRBV6-1 to TRBJ1-5; D remains unclear. Germline CDR1 reads MNHNS; CDR2 reads SASEGT. V lost 2 bases and J lost 9, with 20 bases in between. The CDR3 loop spans 16 amino acids. The CDR3 sequence: CASSEWDEGLHRPQHF. The DNA for the CDR3 is TGTGCCAGCAGTGAATGGGATGAGGGTCTACATCGGCCCCAGCATTTT.

J is TRBJ2-7 and V is TRBV4-1; D assignment may be TRBD1 or TRBD2 (5 bases each). Trimming shortened V by 3 bases and J by 4 bases, and 25 bases separated the two germline ends. Germline V gene data show CDR1 as MGHRA and CDR2 as YSYEKL. This CDR3 spans 18 amino acids. The CDR3 DNA is TGCGCCAGCAGCCAGTTCTCCGGCTCGGGGCGCGGTCCTTACGAGCAGTACTTC. It translates to CASSQFSGSGRGPYEQYF.

V usage is TRBV19 and J usage is TRBJ1-3; weak D call: TRBD1 (5 bases). This CDR3 comprises 16 residues. Trimming took off 6 bases at V and 0 bases at J, with 15 bases between the two ends. Germline V gives CDR1 LNHDA, CDR2 SQIVND (reference sequence). The CDR3 region is CASSPIDSYSGNTIYF. DNA of the CDR3: TGTGCCAGTAGCCCGATCGACAGCTACTCTGGAAACACCATATATTTT.

The V and J genes are TRBV7-2 and TRBJ2-5; D gene ambiguous. This CDR3 has 15 residues. Per germline, CDR1 SGHTA and CDR2 FQGNSA. The V gene lost 3 bases and the J gene lost 1 base, with 12 bases spanning the gap. The CDR3 DNA is TGTGCCAGCAGCTTCGGTGGTGCGTTCCAAGAGACCCAGTACTTC. Translated: CASSFGGAFQETQYF.

The chain has TRBV20-1 and TRBJ2-1; D perhaps matches TRBD2 (5 bases). There are 12 residues in the CDR3. Per germline, CDR1 DFQATT and CDR2 SNEGSKA (reference sequence). V shed 1 base and J shed 12 bases, with 13 bases lying between them. CDR3 nucleotides: TGCAGTGCTAGAGTCTCGCTAGCCCGGCAGTTCTTC. Protein product: CSARVSLARQFF.

V and J are TRBV4-1 and TRBJ2-7; D ambiguous. V was cut by 1 base and J by 2 bases, with 9 bases left in between. The CDR3 loop spans 14 amino acids. The germline V gene encodes CDR1 MGHRA and CDR2 YSYEKL. CDR3 DNA sequence: TGCGCCAGCAGCCAAGCCCAGCGACCCTACGAGCAGTACTTC. This gives the protein CASSQAQRPYEQYF.

This clonotype was detected a few times. The chain joins TRBV5-4 to TRBJ2-1; 12 bases match TRBD1. The CDR3 covers 16 residues. Germline V gene sequence: CDR1 SGHNT, CDR2 YYREEE (reference sequence). Trimming took 5 bases from V and 7 from J; bases not matched to a gene: 10. DNA for the CDR3: TGTGCCAGCAGACCGACCGGGACAGGGGGCGTGAATGAGCAGTTCTTC. It codes for CASRPTGTGGVNEQFF.

Only one count was recorded for this clonotype. A much larger clone lies a single base off, so this may be a read error. The genes are TRBV20-1 and TRBJ2-3; tentatively, D is TRBD1 (6 bases). The CDR3 totals 15 residues. From germline, CDR1 is DFQATT and CDR2 SNEGSKA (reference sequence). The chain's CDR3 is CSAGRGFHYTGTQYF. The CDR3 nucleotides read TGCAGTGCTGGAAGGGGGTTTCATTACACAGGTACGCAGTATTTT.

The gene calls are TRBV12-3 or TRBV12-4 and TRBJ2-4; 9 bases agree with TRBD2. The CDR3 is made up of 15 amino acids. J was trimmed by 7 bases and V by 3 bases; bases with no gene match: 7. The CDR3 nucleotides are TGTGCCAGCAGTTTGCCTAGCGGGATATTGAACATTCAGTACTTC. It is translated as CASSLPSGILNIQYF.

The chain joins TRBV10-2 to TRBJ1-2, with D possibly TRBD1 on 5 matching bases. V dropped 8 bases and J dropped 6 bases, with 16 bases sitting between them. Germline CDR1 is WSHSY and CDR2 is SAAADI. The CDR3 is 13 amino acids. CDR3 residues: CASLASGMDGYTF. CDR3 DNA sequence: TGCGCCAGCTTGGCTTCAGGGATGGATGGCTACACCTTC.

This chain links TRBV6-1 with TRBJ2-4; 8 bases fit TRBD2. V trimming: 0 bases; J trimming: 7 bases; junction bases outside the gene matches: 8. Germline CDR1 reads MNHNS; CDR2 reads SASEGT. This CDR3 region has 16 residues. DNA of the CDR3: TGTGCCAGCAGTGAAGCGCCTCGGGAGGGGGGGAACATTCAGTACTTC. Protein sequence: CASSEAPREGGNIQYF.